This T cell receptor beta chain derives from a study of T cell repertoires in cytomegalovirus infection. Turning to the study itself: Public TCR beta signatures provided an indication of both CMV infection and a matching HLA type.

The CDR3 sequence is 13 residues long. Germline-derived CDR1 and CDR2 are ENHRY and SYGVKD. Findings of the study overall: CMV-specific HLA-C-restricted TCR beta clonotypes dominated the ex vivo response. Accumulated public TCR beta family frequency recognized individuals carrying CMV together with the relevant HLA.

TCRdb used MiXCR to reprocess the reads, holding one entry per CDR3 protein. This repertoire shows 300,000 to 450,000 distinct CDR3 sequences, 15% to 20% found once; its top ten account for less than 9.5%. As regards this clonotype: No antigen is known for it.

The chain carries TRBV10-3 and TRBJ2-1; D unresolved. The J call is uncertain, as TRBJ2-7 better fits the DNA end. The source of this sequence is a human donor in good health (CMV status not recorded). Some clones in this sample may be carry-over from other donors' samples. Sequencing input: PBMCs. CDR3 DNA sequence: TGTGCCATCAGTGAACGGGCGTCGGATGAGCAGTACTTC. This codes for CAISERASDEQYF.